This T cell receptor beta chain stems from a study of blood T cells in healthy people across ages. Together with a sample-barcoded 5' primer, a J-beta primer mix was included in a second PCR lasting about 7 to 11 cycles. TCRdb re-derived calls from the 5' RACE reads in MiXCR, one entry per CDR3 protein. This table has 1,500,000 or so distinct CDR3 sequences, approximately 60% appearing once. Trimming left V 4 bases short and J 3 bases short, with 10 bases between. Germline CDR1 and CDR2: SGHDN and FVKESK. The CDR3 sequence is 14 residues long. V gene TRBV14 combines with J gene TRBJ2-1, with D possibly being TRBD2 (5 bases). The sequence was obtained from a man aged 18 to 35 in good health. The sequenced sample consisted of blood. This CDR3 reads CASSRGIIYNEQFF. The CDR3 DNA sequence: TGTGCCAGCAGCCGAGGGATCATCTACAATGAGCAGTTCTTC.